This T cell receptor beta chain came from a study of blood T cell repertoires in COVID-19. Study overall: There were acute and convalescent COVID-19 samples, and they came from the United States, Italy and Spain. T cells, B-cell-depleted T cells, or PBMCs supplied cDNA or gDNA.

Authors' data handling: Amplification from reference gene primers served as the basis for estimated nucleated cell counts. TCRdb's table, derived via immunoSEQ multiplex PCR, lists solely in-frame clones and lacks some. The D gene and trimming were derived from the DNA, and the V and J assignments and clone size from that table. The table shows 100,000 to 150,000 clones, with 75% to 80% occurring only once. V dropped 5 bases and J dropped 3 bases, with 14 bases sitting between them. There are 14 residues in the CDR3. Germline V gene data show CDR1 as MNHEY and CDR2 as SMNVEV (reference sequence). This clonotype was obtained from a human donor in a cohort sampled during active COVID-19. V is TRBV27 and J is TRBJ2-7; perhaps TRBD2 as D (7 bases). The sequenced sample consisted of peripheral blood. This CDR3 is CASSPPGGSYEQYF. CDR3 DNA: TGTGCCAGCAGTCCCCCGGGGGGCAGCTACGAGCAGTACTTC.